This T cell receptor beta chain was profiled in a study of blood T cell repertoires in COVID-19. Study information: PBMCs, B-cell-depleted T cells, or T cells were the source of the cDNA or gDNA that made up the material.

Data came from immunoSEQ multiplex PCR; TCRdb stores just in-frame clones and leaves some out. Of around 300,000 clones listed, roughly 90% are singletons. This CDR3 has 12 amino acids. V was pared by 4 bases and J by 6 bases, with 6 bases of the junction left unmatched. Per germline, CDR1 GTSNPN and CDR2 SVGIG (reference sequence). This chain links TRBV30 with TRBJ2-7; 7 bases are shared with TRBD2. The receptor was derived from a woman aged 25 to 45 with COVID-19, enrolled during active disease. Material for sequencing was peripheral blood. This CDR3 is CAWNGGSREQYF. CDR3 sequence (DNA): TGTGCCTGGAACGGGGGGTCACGCGAGCAGTACTTC.